The 23 T cell receptor beta chains below were found in one sample sequenced in a study of beta chain features in type 1 diabetes. Every isolated RNA sample was fully reverse transcribed, so sequencing captured expressed TCRB transcripts. Here immunoSEQ multiplex PCR was the method, and the copy in TCRdb shows in-frame clones only, minus some. The sample contains about 350,000 clones, about 20% of which appear only once. Sequences were obtained from naive CD4+ T cells from blood. These receptors were collected from a woman between 18 and 30 years old in good health.

V usage is TRBV30 and J usage is TRBJ1-5; no reliable D call. CDR1 is GTSNPN and CDR2 is SVGIG in the germline V gene (reference sequence). This CDR3 comprises 14 residues. Deletions cut 0 bases from V and 3 bases from J, with 9 bases between. The CDR3: CAWSVPVPNQPQHF. The CDR3 DNA follows: TGTGCCTGGAGTGTACCGGTTCCCAATCAGCCCCAGCATTTT.

A few counts support this clone. The genes are TRBV20-1 and TRBJ2-7; TRBD2 matches 7 bases. There are 11 residues in the CDR3. Germline CDR1 reads DFQATT; CDR2 reads SNEGSKA (reference sequence). CDR3 protein: CRKRDLYEQYF. For the CDR3, the DNA is TGCAGGAAGCGGGATTTGTACGAGCAGTACTTC.

This clone has a handful of counts. Written as DNA, the CDR3 is TGTGCCAGCATGCTCACAGGGGGCACTGAAGCTTTCTTT. Translated: CASMLTGGTEAFF. V and J are TRBV6-1 and TRBJ1-1; TRBD1 aligns across 8 bases. CDR3 length: 13 amino acids. The trim removed 7 bases at V and 4 bases at J, leaving 5 bases unmatched. CDR1 is MNHNS and CDR2 is SASEGT in the germline V gene.

This clone was counted between two and nine times. The chain employs TRBV30 and TRBJ2-3; maybe TRBD2 (6 bases). The CDR3 loop spans 13 amino acids. Germline V gene data show CDR1 as GTSNPN and CDR2 as SVGIG (reference sequence). V lost 8 bases to trimming and J lost 0 bases, with 12 bases between them. CDR3 nucleotide sequence: TGTGCCCGCGGAGGGGCCAGCACAGATACGCAGTATTTT. Protein product: CARGGASTDTQYF. The full variable domain, in which reference TRBV30 and TRBJ2-3 provide the parts outside the CDR3, is SQTIHQWPATLVQPVGSPLSLECTVEGTSNPNLYWYRQAAGRGLQLLFYSVGIGQISSEVPQNLSASRPQDRQFILSSKKLLLSDSGFYLCARGGASTDTQYFGPGTRLTVL.

The chain links TRBV30 to TRBJ2-7; maybe TRBD1 (5 bases). Trimming took 2 bases from V and 0 from J, leaving 14 bases between them. Germline CDR1 reads GTSNPN; CDR2 reads SVGIG (reference sequence). The CDR3 is made up of 15 amino acids. CDR3: CAWSWKGMSSYEQYF. In DNA form, the CDR3 reads TGTGCCTGGAGTTGGAAGGGGATGAGCTCCTACGAGCAGTACTTC.

Concerning this clone itself: The identical CDR3 is also encoded by other nucleotide sequences in the sample. The genes are TRBV6-5 and TRBJ2-5; 9 nucleotides line up with TRBD1. Trimming cost V 0 bases and J 5 bases; bases outside gene matches: 1. In germline, CDR1 is MNHEY, CDR2 SVGAGI. The CDR3 has 14 residues. The CDR3 region is CASSYSTGGETQYF. CDR3 sequence (DNA): TGTGCCAGCAGTTACTCGACAGGGGGGGAGACCCAGTACTTC.

This clone was counted only a few times. V gene TRBV9 combines with J gene TRBJ2-7; D uncertain. Per the germline V gene, CDR1 is SGDLS and CDR2 is YYNGEE. V lost 0 bases and J lost 0, with 7 bases in between. CDR3 length equals 14 residues. Written as DNA, the CDR3 is TGTGCCAGCAGCGTAGCACAGACCTCCTACGAGCAGTACTTC. Protein product: CASSVAQTSYEQYF.

Only a few counts were recorded for this clone. The chain combines TRBV4-1 with TRBJ1-6; possible D gene TRBD1, 5 bases. Germline V gene data show CDR1 as MGHRA and CDR2 as YSYEKL. Trimming cost V 5 bases and J 8 bases, with 13 bases left between them. The CDR3 extends over 14 amino acids. Here the CDR3 reads CASSVPGLYSPLHF. As DNA, the CDR3 is TGCGCCAGCAGCGTCCCGGGACTTTATTCACCCCTCCACTTT.

This clone has a handful of counts. This chain connects TRBV18 to TRBJ1-3; 9 bases are a match to TRBD1. The CDR3 loop spans 17 amino acids. With 6 bases clipped from V and 2 bases from J, the junction kept 11 bases outside the gene matches. Germline lookup yields CDR1 KGHSH and CDR2 LQKENI. The CDR3 bases are TGTGCCAGCTCTCCTTACCCGGGACAGGGTACTGGAAACACCATATATTTT. Its translation: CASSPYPGQGTGNTIYF.

In nucleotides, the CDR3 is TGTGCCAGCAGTTACTATACCGGGACAGGGTCCAATGAGCAGTTCTTC. This codes for CASSYYTGTGSNEQFF. This chain links TRBV6-8 with TRBJ2-1; 9 bases are a match to TRBD1. Germline V gene lookup returns CDR1 MNHGY and CDR2 SAAAGT. With V trimmed by 1 base and J by 6 bases, 7 bases remained unmatched. This CDR3 is built from 16 residues.

The chain carries TRBV18 and TRBJ1-5, with TRBD1 as a possible D gene (6 bases). The V end was cut by 5 bases, the J end by 4 bases, with 9 bases between. The CDR3 is 13 amino acids. Germline V gene lookup returns CDR1 KGHSH and CDR2 LQKENI. The CDR3 DNA reads TGTGCCAGCTCAGAGGGGGAGAATCAGCCCCAGCATTTT. The encoded protein is CASSEGENQPQHF.

This clone has more than one count but fewer than ten. The gene calls are TRBV2 and TRBJ2-1; D is uncertain. V shed 6 bases and J shed 4 bases, with 4 bases lying between them. Germline CDR1 is SNHLY and CDR2 is FYNNEI. The CDR3 runs 11 residues. CDR3 sequence (DNA): TGTGCCAGCAGGACATACAATGAGCAGTTCTTC. This translates into CASRTYNEQFF.

This clone was seen a few times. V is TRBV5-4 and J is TRBJ2-7; no clear D. CDR1 is SGHNT, CDR2 YYREEE, per germline (reference sequence). The CDR3 has 13 amino acids. The germline V and J ends were trimmed by 3 bases and 0 bases, with 7 bases remaining between them. For the CDR3, the DNA is TGTGCCAGCAGCTCATCCCACTCCTACGAGCAGTACTTC. It translates to CASSSSHSYEQYF.

This clone turned up a few times. Additional DNA sequences in this sample encode the identical CDR3. V and J are TRBV7-2 and TRBJ2-5, with 8 bases that match TRBD1. The CDR3 is 14 residues long. The germline V gene has CDR1 SGHTA and CDR2 FQGNSA. With 4 bases clipped from V and 2 bases from J, the junction kept 3 bases outside the gene matches. CDR3 amino acids: CASSSRTGQETQYF. DNA of the CDR3: TGTGCCAGCAGCTCAAGGACAGGGCAAGAGACCCAGTACTTC.

This chain links TRBV10-1 with TRBJ1-1; D not resolved. The CDR3 covers 13 residues. V was clipped by 4 bases and J by 0 bases, with 6 bases between them. Germline lookup yields CDR1 WNHNN and CDR2 SYGVQD (reference sequence). The CDR3 spells CASSAQVNTEAFF. CDR3 sequence (DNA): TGCGCCAGCAGTGCTCAGGTGAACACTGAAGCTTTCTTT.

This clone appeared a few times. CDR3 in amino acids: CASSNVEAGANVLTF. The DNA of the CDR3 is TGTGCCAGCAGTAACGTGGAGGCCGGGGCCAACGTCCTGACTTTC. The chain couples TRBV28 to TRBJ2-6, with a tentative D call TRBD2 (5 bases). Per the germline V gene, CDR1 is MDHEN and CDR2 is SYDVKM. V lost 5 bases to trimming and J lost 4 bases, with 12 bases between them. This CDR3 spans 15 amino acids.

This clone has just a few counts. The genes are TRBV18 and TRBJ2-7, with D possibly matching TRBD1 (5 bases). V lost 2 bases, J lost 1 base, and 12 bases lay in between. Germline V lookup: CDR1 KGHSH, CDR2 LQKENI. The CDR3 covers 15 residues. CDR3 protein: CASSPNGAPSYEQYF. CDR3 nucleotides: TGTGCCAGCTCACCAAATGGGGCGCCGTCCTACGAGCAGTACTTC.

V gene TRBV7-2 combines with J gene TRBJ2-7; 11 nucleotides align to TRBD2. The CDR3 totals 15 residues. Germline CDR1 is SGHTA and CDR2 is FQGNSA. J was trimmed by 4 bases and V by 5 bases; bases with no gene match: 7. For the CDR3, the DNA is TGTGCCAGCAGCAGCAGACTAGCGGGGAAGTACGAGCAGTACTTC. It is translated as CASSSRLAGKYEQYF.

The gene calls are TRBV9 and TRBJ2-3; 9 nucleotides align to TRBD2. Germline V gene data show CDR1 as SGDLS and CDR2 as YYNGEE. The CDR3 totals 16 residues. Unmatched junction bases numbered 7, after V lost 4 bases and J lost 1 base. The CDR3 spells CASSLPQRGGTDTQYF. In DNA, the CDR3 is TGTGCCAGCAGCCTGCCACAGCGGGGGGGCACAGATACGCAGTATTTT.

The rearrangement links TRBV6-4 to TRBJ1-1; 7 bases align to TRBD1. V gave up 6 bases and J gave up 4 bases; unmatched junction bases: 8. The CDR3 loop spans 14 amino acids. Germline CDR1 reads MRHNA; CDR2 reads SNTAGT. The CDR3: CASSADRASTEAFF. CDR3 sequence (DNA): TGTGCCAGCAGCGCCGACAGGGCTAGCACTGAAGCTTTCTTT.

This chain joins TRBV29-1 and TRBJ2-1, with a possible D match to TRBD1 (6 bases). The length of the CDR3 is 12 residues. The V gene lost 7 bases and the J gene lost 2 bases, with 9 bases spanning the gap. Germline V gives CDR1 SQVTM, CDR2 ANQGSEA. CDR3 loop: CSGQDPYNEQFF. As DNA, the CDR3 is TGCAGCGGACAGGACCCCTACAATGAGCAGTTCTTC.

This clone was found a few times. The rearrangement links TRBV9 to TRBJ2-7, with TRBD2 identical over 10 bases. CDR1 is SGDLS and CDR2 is YYNGEE in the germline V gene. V was clipped by 4 bases and J by 0 bases; unmatched bases: 7. CDR3 length equals 16 residues. DNA of the CDR3: TGTGCCAGCAGCCGCACCAGCGGGAGGGCCTCCTACGAGCAGTACTTC. It codes for CASSRTSGRASYEQYF.

This chain joins TRBV25-1 and TRBJ1-2; 7 bases agree with TRBD1. The germline gives CDR1 MGHDK, CDR2 SYGVNS. There are 15 residues in the CDR3. V gave up 4 bases and J gave up 5 bases; unmatched junction bases: 10. The CDR3 sequence is CASSGQGSLKYGYTF. The DNA of the CDR3 is TGTGCCAGCAGTGGACAGGGCTCTCTCAAATATGGCTACACCTTC.